This T cell receptor (beta chain) was profiled in a study of blood T cell repertoires in COVID-19. The length of the CDR3 is 16 residues. Germline CDR1 GTSNPN, CDR2 SVGIG (reference sequence). The V and J ends lost 1 base and 0 bases, in that order; junction bases with no gene match: 5. Using immunoSEQ multiplex PCR, the repertoire was profiled, and TCRdb retains in-frame clones only, with some absent. The sample records 150,000 to 200,000 clones, roughly 88% being singletons. Sequenced: PBMCs or T cells enriched from blood (not recorded which). The genes are TRBV30 and TRBJ2-3, with 9 bases matching TRBD1. This TCR came from a young woman who had recovered from COVID-19. The CDR3 nucleotides are TGTGCCTGGAGTGGCCGGACAGGGGTGAGCACAGATACGCAGTATTTT. Encoded protein: CAWSGRTGVSTDTQYF.